Given below is one TCR beta chain in context. This CDR3 is 15 amino acids long. Per the germline V gene, CDR1 is LNHDA and CDR2 is SQIVND (reference sequence). This sample is drawn from a study of T cells expressing NK-cell markers. TCRdb reprocessed the 5' RACE reads, with one entry per CDR3 protein and no DNA. This sample contains roughly 180,000 distinct CDR3 sequences. Sequencing used blood T cells: a sorted CD56 or NKG2C T cell subset, CD4+ or CD8+ T cells, or bulk PBMC T cells (not recorded which). This chain connects TRBV19 to TRBJ2-1; TCRdb's D call of TRBD2 is untestable without DNA. This clonotype was sampled from a man aged 18 to 70 in good health. The CDR3 is CASSLFYPGTYEQFF.